These 17 T cell receptor beta chains originate from one sample sequenced in a study of blood T cell repertoires in COVID-19. TCRdb's copy holds only in-frame clones and misses some; the assay was immunoSEQ multiplex PCR. The repertoire holds over 150,000 clones, with approximately 83% as singletons. Sequences were obtained from peripheral blood. The source of these receptors is a woman in her sixties with COVID-19, enrolled during active disease.

In its sample, this clone was seen a few times. The V call is TRBV5-8, the J call TRBJ1-3; D not resolved. V was trimmed by 0 bases and J by 0 bases, leaving 13 bases between them. Germline CDR1 reads SGHTS; CDR2 reads YDEGEE. There are 17 residues in the CDR3. CDR3 region: CASSLVLDSFSGNTIYF. The CDR3 DNA reads as TGTGCCAGCAGCTTGGTCTTGGACTCCTTCTCTGGAAACACCATATATTTT.

This chain joins TRBV3-1 (or the pseudogene TRBV3-2) and TRBJ1-1; D is ambiguous. The CDR3 has 13 residues. Per germline, CDR1 LGHDT and CDR2 YNNKEL (reference sequence). V lost 4 bases to trimming and J lost 1 base, with 7 bases between them. The CDR3 loop is CASSRSGNTEAFF. The CDR3 DNA is TGTGCCAGCAGCCGAAGCGGGAACACTGAAGCTTTCTTT.

The rearrangement joins TRBV18 to TRBJ2-7; D is ambiguous. This CDR3 contains 13 residues. Germline CDR1 and CDR2: KGHSH and LQKENI. V lost 5 bases and J 2 bases, leaving 10 bases between the germline ends. CDR3 sequence: CASSSDKPYEQYV. The CDR3 DNA sequence: TGTGCCAGCTCATCCGACAAGCCCTACGAGCAGTACGTC.

This sequence joins TRBV10-3 and TRBJ1-3; D is possibly TRBD1 (6 bases). V was cut by 6 bases and J by 0 bases, with 12 bases left in between. The CDR3 is made up of 15 amino acids. In germline, CDR1 is ENHRY, CDR2 SYGVKD. The CDR3 bases are TGTGCCATCAGGGTCGGACAGTCCTCTGGAAACACCATATATTTT. As protein: CAIRVGQSSGNTIYF.

The rearrangement uses TRBV29-1 and TRBJ2-5; 7 nucleotides line up with TRBD2. Germline values: CDR1 SQVTM, CDR2 ANQGSEA. V gave up 4 bases and J gave up 2 bases; unmatched junction bases: 4. This CDR3 has 13 residues. This CDR3 is CSVAGGWQETQYF. As DNA, the CDR3 is TGCAGCGTTGCGGGAGGTTGGCAAGAGACCCAGTACTTC.

The chain couples TRBV5-4 to TRBJ1-1; 7 nucleotides align to TRBD1. CDR3 length: 12 residues. The trim removed 2 bases at V and 10 bases at J, leaving 5 bases unmatched. Germline values: CDR1 SGHNT, CDR2 YYREEE (reference sequence). Written as DNA, the CDR3 is TGTGCCAGCAGCTTCCCTAACAGGGGAGCTTTCTTT. Protein product: CASSFPNRGAFF.

V is TRBV5-5 and J is TRBJ2-5, with TRBD2 matching over 10 bases. Losses at the gene ends were 5 bases for V and 0 bases for J; bases not matched to a gene: 7. This CDR3 contains 16 residues. Germline CDR1 and CDR2: SGHKS and YYEKEE (reference sequence). CDR3 bases: TGTGCCAGCAGTTTTAGCGGGGGGCCCAACCAAGAGACCCAGTACTTC. Protein: CASSFSGGPNQETQYF.

The V call is TRBV10-3, the J call TRBJ1-1; D not resolved. The CDR3 spans 12 residues. Germline lookup yields CDR1 ENHRY and CDR2 SYGVKD. With 6 bases removed from V and 5 bases from J, the gap between germline ends came to 10 bases. Here the CDR3 DNA reads TGTGCCATCAGCCGTCCGGGTACTGAAGCTTTCTTT. Encoded protein: CAISRPGTEAFF.

The chain is built from TRBV6-1 and TRBJ1-1; 10 bases fit TRBD1. Germline V gives CDR1 MNHNS, CDR2 SASEGT. The CDR3 has 15 amino acids. V was pared by 0 bases and J by 10 bases, with 8 bases of the junction left unmatched. The CDR3 region has the DNA TGTGCCAGCAGTGAAGCGGTACGGGACAGGGGACGAGCTTTCTTT. Protein product: CASSEAVRDRGRAFF.

This clone was found a few times. This sequence joins TRBV29-1 and TRBJ1-5; TRBD1 is a possible D gene (5 bases). Trimming cost V 3 bases and J 0 bases, with 12 bases left between them. Germline CDR1 reads SQVTM; CDR2 reads ANQGSEA. The CDR3 runs 15 residues. The CDR3 is CSVDGTHHSNQPQHF. For the CDR3, the DNA is TGCAGCGTTGACGGGACTCACCATAGCAATCAGCCCCAGCATTTT.

V gene TRBV7-3 combines with J gene TRBJ1-3; tentatively, D is TRBD1 (5 bases). V was shortened by 4 bases and J by 3 bases, with 16 bases between the two germline ends. Germline values: CDR1 SGHTA, CDR2 FQGTGA. The CDR3 totals 16 residues. The CDR3 spells CASSSRAQGGGNTIYF. The CDR3 bases are TGTGCCAGCAGCTCACGCGCTCAGGGTGGTGGAAACACCATATATTTT.

The rearrangement joins TRBV30 to TRBJ2-2, with D possibly being TRBD1 (5 bases). The CDR3 runs to 14 residues. V was cut by 8 bases and J by 4 bases, with 17 bases left in between. Germline CDR1 reads GTSNPN; CDR2 reads SVGIG (reference sequence). CDR3: CAQGRVRSTGELFF. For the CDR3, the DNA is TGTGCCCAGGGTAGGGTTAGATCCACCGGGGAGCTGTTTTTT.

V gene TRBV19 combines with J gene TRBJ1-1; 7 nucleotides line up with TRBD1. Germline loops: CDR1 LNHDA, CDR2 SQIVND (reference sequence). The CDR3 length is 14 residues. V lost 6 bases, J lost 11 bases, and 15 bases stayed unmatched. The CDR3 coding sequence is TGTGCCAGTAGCCCTCTTAGAGGGGGCGGAGAGGCTTTCTTT. As protein: CASSPLRGGGEAFF.

The V call is TRBV6-1, the J call TRBJ1-3; maybe TRBD1 (6 bases). Trimming took 7 bases from V and 3 from J, leaving 16 bases between them. This CDR3 spans 15 amino acids. Germline CDR1 is MNHNS and CDR2 is SASEGT. The CDR3 loop is CASTQYQGFGNTIYF. Here the CDR3 DNA reads TGTGCCAGCACCCAATACCAGGGGTTTGGAAACACCATATATTTT.

This rearrangement joins TRBV29-1 to TRBJ2-1; maybe TRBD2 (6 bases). Germline CDR1 reads SQVTM; CDR2 reads ANQGSEA. Trimming shortened V by 0 bases and J by 6 bases, and 12 bases separated the two germline ends. This CDR3 has 14 amino acids. The CDR3 loop is CSVEDGSWGNEQFF. CDR3 DNA: TGCAGCGTTGAAGACGGGAGTTGGGGCAATGAGCAGTTCTTC.

This chain uses TRBV7-7 with TRBJ1-6, with D perhaps TRBD1 (5 bases). Trimming took off 4 bases at V and 9 bases at J, with 16 bases between the two ends. Germline lookup yields CDR1 SSHAT and CDR2 FNYEAQ (reference sequence). The CDR3 runs 15 residues. In nucleotides, the CDR3 is TGTGCCAGCAGCTACTTATTACGTAGGGGTTCACCCCTCCACTTT. Translated, it gives CASSYLLRRGSPLHF.

This sequence joins TRBV19 and TRBJ2-6; possible D gene TRBD1, 5 bases. CDR3 length: 15 amino acids. The V end lost 6 bases, the J end lost 0 bases, and 9 bases lay between the germline ends. The germline V gene encodes CDR1 LNHDA and CDR2 SQIVND (reference sequence). The CDR3 protein is CASSQTDSGANVLTF. The CDR3 DNA sequence: TGTGCCAGTAGCCAGACAGACTCTGGGGCCAACGTCCTGACTTTC.